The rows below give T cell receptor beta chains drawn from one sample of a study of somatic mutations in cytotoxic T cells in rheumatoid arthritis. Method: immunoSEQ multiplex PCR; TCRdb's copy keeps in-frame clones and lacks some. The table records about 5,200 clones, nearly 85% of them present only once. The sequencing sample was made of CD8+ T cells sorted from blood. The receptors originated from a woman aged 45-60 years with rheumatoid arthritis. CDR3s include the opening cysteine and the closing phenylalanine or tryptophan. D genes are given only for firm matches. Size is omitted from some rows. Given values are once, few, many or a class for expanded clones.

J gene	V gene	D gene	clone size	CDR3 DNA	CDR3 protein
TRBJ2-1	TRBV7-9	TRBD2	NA	TGTGCCAGCAGCTTAGTGGGACTAGCGGTTGTGAATGAGCAGTTCTTC	CASSLVGLAVVNEQFF
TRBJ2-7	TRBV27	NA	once	TGTGCCAGCAGAAGCGGCTACGAGCAGTACTTC	CASRSGYEQYF
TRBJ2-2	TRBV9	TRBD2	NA	TGTGCCAGCAGCCCATCCCTGACGGGAGGGGGTAACGGGGAGCTGTTTTTT	CASSPSLTGGGNGELFF
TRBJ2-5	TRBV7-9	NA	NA	TGTGCCAGCAGGTTGACAGTCCAAGAGACCCAGTACTTC	CASRLTVQETQYF
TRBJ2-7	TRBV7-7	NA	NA	TGTGCCAGCAGCGAGGTGGAGGGTTCCTACGAGCAGTACTTC	CASSEVEGSYEQYF
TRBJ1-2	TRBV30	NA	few	TGTGCCTGGATCAGGGGCCTGTATGGCTACACCTTC	CAWIRGLYGYTF
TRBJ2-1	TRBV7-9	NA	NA	TGTGCCAGCAGCTTAGAGGCGGGAAGTGAGCAGTTCTTC	CASSLEAGSEQFF
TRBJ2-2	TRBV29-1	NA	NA	TGCAGCGTTTTACTGAACACCGGGGAGCTGTTTTTT	CSVLLNTGELFF
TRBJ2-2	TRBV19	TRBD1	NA	TGTGCCAGCGACGACAGGGTGAGGAGCACCGGGGAGCTGTTTTTT	CASDDRVRSTGELFF
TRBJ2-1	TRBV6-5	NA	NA	TGTGCCAGCAGGATTTGGCAGGGAAGTGGGAATGAGCAGTTCTTC	CASRIWQGSGNEQFF
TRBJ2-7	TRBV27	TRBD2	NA	TGTGCCAGCAGTTTTAGCGGGGAATCCTACGAGCAGTACTTC	CASSFSGESYEQYF
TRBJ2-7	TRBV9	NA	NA	TGTGCCAGCAGCGTAGAAAGCGAGGGCGAGCAGTACTTC	CASSVESEGEQYF
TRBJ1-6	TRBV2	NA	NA	TGTGCCAGCAGTGAAACCCCAGGGAACAAATATAATTCACCCCTCCACTTT	CASSETPGNKYNSPLHF
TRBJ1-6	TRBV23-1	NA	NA	TGCGCCAGCAGTCAATCGCGAAGAGATAATTCACCCCTCCACTTT	CASSQSRRDNSPLHF
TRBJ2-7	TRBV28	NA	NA	TGTGCCAGCAGTTTCGGGTCCGCGGGGGAGCAGTACTTC	CASSFGSAGEQYF
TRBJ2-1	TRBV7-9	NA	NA	TGTGCCAGCAGCTTGGGAGGTGACTACAATGAGCAGTTCTTC	CASSLGGDYNEQFF
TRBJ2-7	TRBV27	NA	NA	TGTGCCAGCAGTAAACAGGTGAGCTCCTACGAGCAGTACTTC	CASSKQVSSYEQYF
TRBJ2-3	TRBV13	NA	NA	TGTGCCAGCAGCTACCTTGGGGCGGAAACGCAGTATTTT	CASSYLGAETQYF
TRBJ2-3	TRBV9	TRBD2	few	TGTGCCAGCAGCCCCTTCGATAGCGGGGGATTTAGCACAGATACGCAGTATTTT	CASSPFDSGGFSTDTQYF
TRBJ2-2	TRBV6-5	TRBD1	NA	TGTGCCAGCAGTGCCGGGACAGGGTACACCGGGGAGCTGTTTTTT	CASSAGTGYTGELFF
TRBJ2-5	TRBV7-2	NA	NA	TGTGCCAGCAGCTCGGTCTACAGGAGTGGAGAGACCCAGTACTTC	CASSSVYRSGETQYF
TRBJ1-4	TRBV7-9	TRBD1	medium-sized	TGTGCCAGCAGCGTACACTCCCGGGACAGTCCTTCTAATGAAAAACTGTTTTTT	CASSVHSRDSPSNEKLFF
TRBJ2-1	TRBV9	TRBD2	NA	TGTGCCAGCAGCGTCAAACTGACTAGCGGGGGAGGAAATGAGCAGTTCTTC	CASSVKLTSGGGNEQFF
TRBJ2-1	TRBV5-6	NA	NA	TGTGCCAGCACCTATGCGGTCAATGAGCAGTTCTTC	CASTYAVNEQFF
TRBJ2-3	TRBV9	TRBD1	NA	TGTGCCAGCAGCGTAGGGCCGGGACAGGGCAAATTGTCTAGCACAGATACGCAGTATTTT	CASSVGPGQGKLSSTDTQYF
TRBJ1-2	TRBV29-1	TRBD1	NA	TGCAGCGTAGAAGAGACAGGGGGCTTTGGCTACACCTTC	CSVEETGGFGYTF
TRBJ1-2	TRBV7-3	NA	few	TGTGCCAGCAGCTTAACTTCCCAGGGTACCTATGGCTACACCTTC	CASSLTSQGTYGYTF
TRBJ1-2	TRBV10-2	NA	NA	TGCGCCAGCAGTGAGTCGCTGATAACCGGGAATGCCTATGGCTACACCTTC	CASSESLITGNAYGYTF
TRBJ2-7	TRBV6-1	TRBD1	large	TGTGCCAGCAGTGCCGGACAGGGTCCCACCTACGAGCAGTACTTC	CASSAGQGPTYEQYF
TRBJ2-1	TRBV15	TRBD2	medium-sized	TGTGCCACCAGCAGAGATGCGGGGGGAAATGAGCAGTTCTTC	CATSRDAGGNEQFF
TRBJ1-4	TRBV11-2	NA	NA	TGTGCCAGCAGCTTAGAACAGAGTGTTAGTGAAAAACTGTTTTTT	CASSLEQSVSEKLFF
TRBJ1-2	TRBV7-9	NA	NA	TGTGCCAGCAGCTCAGTAGAGGGATATGGCTACACCTTC	CASSSVEGYGYTF
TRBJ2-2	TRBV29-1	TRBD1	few	TGCAGCGCCGGGACAGGGGGGGAGCTGTTTTTT	CSAGTGGELFF
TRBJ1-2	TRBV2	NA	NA	TGTGCCAGCTGTAGTGGGGACACTCTTTATGGCTACACCTTC	CASCSGDTLYGYTF
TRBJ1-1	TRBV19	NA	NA	TGTGCCAGTAGTATTTCGGGGAATGAAGCTTTCTTT	CASSISGNEAFF
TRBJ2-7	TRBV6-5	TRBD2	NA	TGTGCCAGCGGGGGACTAGGGTCGTCCTACGAGCAGTACTTC	CASGGLGSSYEQYF
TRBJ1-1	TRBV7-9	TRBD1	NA	TGTGCCAGCAGCTGGGACAGCATGAACACTGAAGCTTTCTTT	CASSWDSMNTEAFF
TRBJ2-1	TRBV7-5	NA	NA	TGTGCCAGCAGCTCCACCGGGACTAGTTCCTACAATGAGCAGTTCTTC	CASSSTGTSSYNEQFF
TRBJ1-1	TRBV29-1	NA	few	TGCAGCGCTTTGGACAGCAACACTGAAGCTTTCTTT	CSALDSNTEAFF
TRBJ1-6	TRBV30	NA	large	TGTGCCTGGAGTATGGACTCGAATTCACCCCTCCACTTT	CAWSMDSNSPLHF
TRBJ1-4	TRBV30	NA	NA	TGTGCCTGGAGCGACATCTCAAATGAAAAACTGTTTTTT	CAWSDISNEKLFF
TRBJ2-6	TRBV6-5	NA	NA	TGTGCCACGTCTGGGGCCAACGTCCTGACTTTC	CATSGANVLTF
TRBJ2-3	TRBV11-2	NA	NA	TGTGCCAGCAGCTTATCCCTAGACCATAGCACAGATACGCAGTATTTT	CASSLSLDHSTDTQYF
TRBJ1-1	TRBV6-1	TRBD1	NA	TGTGCCAGCAGTGCGGACAGGGGGACGGCGAACACTGAAGCTTTCTTT	CASSADRGTANTEAFF
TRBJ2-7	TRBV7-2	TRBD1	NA	TGTGCCAGCAGCACACAGACAGGGTCCTACGAGCAGTACTTC	CASSTQTGSYEQYF
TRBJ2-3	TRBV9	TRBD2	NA	TGTGCCAGCAGCGTCAGCGGGGCTAGCGCAGATACGCAGTATTTT	CASSVSGASADTQYF
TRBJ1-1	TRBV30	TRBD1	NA	TGTGCCTGGAGACCAAGGGACAGGGGGGGGTTCGGTGAAGCTTTCTTT	CAWRPRDRGGFGEAFF
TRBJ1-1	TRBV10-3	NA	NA	TGTGCCATCAGTGAGCCCCACACGATGAACACTGAAGCTTTCTTT	CAISEPHTMNTEAFF
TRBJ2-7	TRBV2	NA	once	TGTGCCAGCAGTGAAGCGCTTTTTGGGGGGGCCGAGACCTACGAGCAGTACTTC	CASSEALFGGAETYEQYF
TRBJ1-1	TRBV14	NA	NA	TGTGCCAGCAGCCAAGATTGGGGGGACACTGAAGCTTTCTTT	CASSQDWGDTEAFF
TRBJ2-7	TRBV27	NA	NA	TGTGCCGCCCGGGGATTGAACTCCTACGAGCAGTACTTC	CAARGLNSYEQYF
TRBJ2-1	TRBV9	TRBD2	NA	TGTGCCAGCAGCGTAGCTTACCGGGGGGATGAGCAGTTCTTC	CASSVAYRGDEQFF
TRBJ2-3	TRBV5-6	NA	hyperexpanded	TGTGCCAGCAGCTTGGGAGGGCGTGGGGATACGCAGTATTTT	CASSLGGRGDTQYF
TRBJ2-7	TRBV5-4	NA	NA	TGTGCCAGCAGCCCTGGAGACAGCTCCTACGAGCAGTACTTC	CASSPGDSSYEQYF
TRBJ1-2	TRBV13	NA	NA	TGTGCCAGCAGATCAAGGGAGAGGCTGCATGGCTACACCTTC	CASRSRERLHGYTF
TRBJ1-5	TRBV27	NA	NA	TGTGCCAGCAGTCAAGGGACGGGGGGGCAGCCCCAGCATTTT	CASSQGTGGQPQHF
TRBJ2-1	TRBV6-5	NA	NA	TGTGCCAGCAGGACTTTCAATGAGCAGTTCTTC	CASRTFNEQFF
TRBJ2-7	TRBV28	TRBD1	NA	TGTGCCAGCAGTTTGACAGGGAACGAGCAGTACTTC	CASSLTGNEQYF
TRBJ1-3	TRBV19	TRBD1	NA	TGTGCCAGTAGTATACGGGGACAGAGCTCTGGAAACACCATATATTTT	CASSIRGQSSGNTIYF